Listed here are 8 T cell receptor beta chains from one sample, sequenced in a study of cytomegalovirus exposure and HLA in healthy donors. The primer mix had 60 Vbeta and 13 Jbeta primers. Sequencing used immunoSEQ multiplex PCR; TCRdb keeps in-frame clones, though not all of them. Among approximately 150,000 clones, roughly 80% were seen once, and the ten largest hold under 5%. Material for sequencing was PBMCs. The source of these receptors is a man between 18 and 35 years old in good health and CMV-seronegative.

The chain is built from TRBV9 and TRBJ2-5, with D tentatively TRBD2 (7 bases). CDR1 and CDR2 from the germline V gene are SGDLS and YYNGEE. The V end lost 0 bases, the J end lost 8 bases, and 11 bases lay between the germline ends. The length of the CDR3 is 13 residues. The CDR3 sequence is CASSVEGGDTQYF. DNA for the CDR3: TGTGCCAGCAGCGTAGAGGGGGGGGACACCCAGTACTTC.

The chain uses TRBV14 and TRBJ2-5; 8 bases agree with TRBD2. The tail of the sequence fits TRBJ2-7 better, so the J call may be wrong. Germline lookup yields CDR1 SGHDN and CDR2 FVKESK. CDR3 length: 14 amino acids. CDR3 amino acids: CASSLLAGIYEQYF. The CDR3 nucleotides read TGTGCCAGCAGCCTTTTAGCGGGAATCTACGAGCAGTACTTC.

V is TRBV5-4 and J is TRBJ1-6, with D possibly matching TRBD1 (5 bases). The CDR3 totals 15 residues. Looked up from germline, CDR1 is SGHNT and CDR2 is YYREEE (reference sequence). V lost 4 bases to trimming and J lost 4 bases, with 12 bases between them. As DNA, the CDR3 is TGTGCCAGCAGCGTTCCGGGACTGTATAATTCACCCCTCCACTTT. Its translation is CASSVPGLYNSPLHF.

The CDR3 nucleotides are TGTGCCACCAGCAGAGCCGGGACAGGGGGCACCGGGGAGCTGTTTTTT. It translates to CATSRAGTGGTGELFF. This chain joins TRBV15 and TRBJ2-2; 11 bases line up with TRBD1. The CDR3 extends over 16 amino acids. V trimming: 1 base; J trimming: 4 bases; junction bases outside the gene matches: 2. CDR1 is LNHNV, CDR2 YYDKDF, per germline (reference sequence).

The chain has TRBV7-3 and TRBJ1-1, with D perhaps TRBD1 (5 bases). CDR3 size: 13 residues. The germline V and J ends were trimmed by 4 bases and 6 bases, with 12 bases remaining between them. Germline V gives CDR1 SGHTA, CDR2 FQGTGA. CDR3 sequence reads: CASSSYAGAEAFF. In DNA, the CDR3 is TGTGCCAGCAGCTCGTATGCGGGGGCTGAAGCTTTCTTT.

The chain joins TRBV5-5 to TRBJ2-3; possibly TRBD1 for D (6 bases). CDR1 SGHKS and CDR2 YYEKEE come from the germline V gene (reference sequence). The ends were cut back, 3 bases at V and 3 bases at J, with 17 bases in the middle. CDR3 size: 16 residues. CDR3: CASSSNRVRETDTQYF. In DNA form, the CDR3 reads TGTGCCAGCAGCTCCAACAGGGTCAGGGAGACAGATACGCAGTATTTT. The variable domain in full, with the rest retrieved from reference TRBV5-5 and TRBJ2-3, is DAGVTQSPTHLIKTRGQQVTLRCSPISGHKSVSWYQQVLGQGPQFIFQYYEKEERGRGNFPDRFSARQFPNYSSELNVNALLLGDSALYLCASSSNRVRETDTQYFGPGTRLTVL.

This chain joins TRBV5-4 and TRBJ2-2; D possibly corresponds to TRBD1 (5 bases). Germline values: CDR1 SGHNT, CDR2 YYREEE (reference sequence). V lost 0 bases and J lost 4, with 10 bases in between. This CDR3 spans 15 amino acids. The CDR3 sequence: CASSLEGKVTGELFF. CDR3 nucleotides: TGTGCCAGCAGCTTGGAGGGGAAAGTCACCGGGGAGCTGTTTTTT.

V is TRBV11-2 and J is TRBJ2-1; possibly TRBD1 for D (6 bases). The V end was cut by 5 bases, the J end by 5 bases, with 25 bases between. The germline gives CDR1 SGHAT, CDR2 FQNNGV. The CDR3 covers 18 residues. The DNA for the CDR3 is TGTGCCAGCAGCCCCCATGCCGGATCCGGGACACTACACAATGAGCAGTTCTTC. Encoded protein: CASSPHAGSGTLHNEQFF.